The 17 T cell receptor beta chains listed next were all sequenced from one sample in a study of human T cells and chemical hapten exposure. A single record per CDR3 protein comes from TCRdb applying MiXCR to the 5' RACE reads. The data show around 100,000 distinct CDR3 sequences, roughly 18% seen once. Someone pulled total RNA out of unfractionated whole blood. The source of these receptors is a human donor in good health.

This clonotype occurred a few times. The chain carries TRBV29-1 and TRBJ2-3; D is undetermined. The V gene lost 8 bases and the J gene lost 2 bases, with 5 bases spanning the gap. The CDR3 has 10 residues. Germline CDR1 and CDR2: SQVTM and ANQGSEA. CDR3: CSSPTDTQYF. In DNA, the CDR3 is TGCAGCTCCCCCACAGATACGCAGTATTTT.

CDR3 residues: CASSLDRGPTGFF. CDR3 DNA sequence: TGTGCCAGCAGCTTGGACAGGGGGCCAACTGGGTTCTTC. This rearrangement joins TRBV11-2 to TRBJ2-1, with 11 positions matching TRBD1. V was pared by 3 bases and J by 15 bases, with 7 bases of the junction left unmatched. Germline CDR1 and CDR2: SGHAT and FQNNGV. This CDR3 comprises 13 residues.

The chain links TRBV6-2 or TRBV6-3 to TRBJ1-2; 9 bases agree with TRBD1. Germline assignment: CDR1 MNHEY and CDR2 SVGEGT. After removal of 2 bases from V and 7 bases from J, the junction contained 5 bases not matched to a gene. The CDR3 consists of 14 residues. The CDR3 here is CASSYGTGLGGYTF. As DNA, the CDR3 is TGTGCCAGCAGTTACGGGACAGGGCTCGGTGGCTACACCTTC.

V gene TRBV28 combines with J gene TRBJ1-5; D is perhaps TRBD1 (6 bases). Germline CDR1 and CDR2: MDHEN and SYDVKM. V was shortened by 6 bases and J by 6 bases, with 15 bases between the two germline ends. The CDR3 covers 14 residues. In nucleotides, the CDR3 is TGTGCCAGCAGCGGTACAGGGACGGCTCAGCCCCAGCATTTT. Amino acids: CASSGTGTAQPQHF.

This clonotype was observed a few times. The chain employs TRBV6-6 and TRBJ1-2; 8 positions match TRBD1. Germline CDR1 is MNHNY and CDR2 is SVGAGI (reference sequence). With V trimmed by 5 bases and J by 2 bases, 4 bases remained unmatched. The CDR3 consists of 14 residues. CDR3 nucleotide sequence: TGTGCCAGCAGTCGAGGACAGGGAAACTATGGCTACACCTTC. This translates into CASSRGQGNYGYTF.

The chain combines TRBV30 with TRBJ1-2; a weak D match, TRBD1 (5 bases). CDR1 GTSNPN and CDR2 SVGIG come from the germline V gene (reference sequence). The CDR3 is 11 amino acids. V lost 3 bases and J 8 bases, leaving 10 bases between the germline ends. CDR3 sequence: CAWSPGVGYTF. CDR3 nucleotide sequence: TGTGCCTGGAGCCCGGGGGTCGGCTACACCTTC.

The chain carries TRBV5-1 and TRBJ2-1; D is uncertain. The CDR3 totals 14 residues. Trimming left V 0 bases short and J 5 bases short, with 9 bases between. Germline V gene data show CDR1 as SGHRS and CDR2 as YFSETQ. The CDR3 coding sequence is TGCGCCAGCAGCTTGGGCTCGGGCCACAATGAGCAGTTCTTC. As protein: CASSLGSGHNEQFF.

The rearrangement links TRBV27 to TRBJ2-1; 8 bases are a match to TRBD2. This CDR3 contains 18 residues. Per germline, CDR1 MNHEY and CDR2 SMNVEV (reference sequence). The V and J ends lost 5 bases and 6 bases, in that order; junction bases with no gene match: 18. The CDR3 sequence is CASSQGWWVAGLGNEQFF. The CDR3 bases are TGTGCCAGCAGTCAAGGGTGGTGGGTAGCGGGATTAGGCAATGAGCAGTTCTTC.

This clonotype was seen more than once but under ten times. The chain joins TRBV10-3 to TRBJ1-2, with D unclear. Per the germline V gene, CDR1 is ENHRY and CDR2 is SYGVKD. V shed 2 bases and J shed 8 bases, with 9 bases lying between them. CDR3 length: 12 amino acids. CDR3 in DNA: TGTGCCATCAGTGAGAACGATTTGGGCTACACCTTC. This codes for CAISENDLGYTF.

This chain joins TRBV12-3 or TRBV12-4 and TRBJ1-4; 9 bases fit TRBD1. The junction had 10 bases not matched to a gene; V was cut back by 4 bases and J by 10 bases. The CDR3 contains 15 residues. CDR3 nucleotide sequence: TGTGCCAGCAGTTATGGACAGGGGAGGAACGTAAAACTGTTTTTT. Its translation: CASSYGQGRNVKLFF.

This chain joins TRBV7-9 and TRBJ1-1, with TRBD1 as a possible D gene (5 bases). Trimming removed 1 base at V and 4 bases at J, with 7 bases between. This CDR3 comprises 13 residues. Per germline, CDR1 SEHNR and CDR2 FQNEAQ (reference sequence). CDR3 amino acids: CASSLGTLTEAFF. CDR3 in DNA: TGTGCCAGCAGCTTAGGGACACTCACTGAAGCTTTCTTT.

Many counts were recorded for this clonotype. In DNA, the CDR3 is TGTGCCTGGGGAAGACTAGCGGGATTGATCAATGAGCAGTTCTTC. Protein product: CAWGRLAGLINEQFF. V usage is TRBV30 and J usage is TRBJ2-1, with 11 bases lining up with TRBD2. J gave up 6 bases and V 5 bases, and 9 bases lay outside the gene matches. Germline CDR1 is GTSNPN and CDR2 is SVGIG (reference sequence). This CDR3 spans 15 amino acids.

In DNA, the CDR3 is TGTGCCAGCAGTTTAAACAGGGCCGCCGAGCAGTACTTC. It specifies CASSLNRAAEQYF. The genes are TRBV12-3 or TRBV12-4 and TRBJ2-7; tentative D call: TRBD1 (6 bases). The CDR3 contains 13 residues. The V end lost 2 bases, the J end lost 6 bases, and 11 bases lay between the germline ends.

The chain combines TRBV5-4 with TRBJ2-4; 11 nucleotides match TRBD2. The germline V gene has CDR1 SGHNT and CDR2 YYREEE (reference sequence). V dropped 0 bases and J dropped 3; count of bases not matched to a gene: 8. The CDR3 has 18 amino acids. The CDR3 sequence: CASSLGGLAGGVKNIQYF. The CDR3 DNA reads as TGTGCCAGCAGCTTGGGGGGGCTAGCGGGAGGTGTCAAAAACATTCAGTACTTC.

This clonotype has more than one count but fewer than ten. The chain combines TRBV6-2 or TRBV6-3 with TRBJ2-7; 14 bases are a match to TRBD2. The germline V gene has CDR1 MNHEY and CDR2 SVGEGT. With 6 bases clipped from V and 4 bases from J, the junction kept 2 bases outside the gene matches. The CDR3 extends over 14 amino acids. The CDR3 region has the DNA TGTGCCAGCAGGGGACTAGCGGGAGTGTACGAGCAGTACTTC. This translates into CASRGLAGVYEQYF.

The table lists this clonotype with a few counts. The V and J genes are TRBV25-1 and TRBJ1-2; D call uncertain. Trimming cost V 2 bases and J 4 bases, with 17 bases left between them. The CDR3 is 16 amino acids. Germline V gene sequence: CDR1 MGHDK, CDR2 SYGVNS. This CDR3 is CASSEPGDKGVYGYTF. The CDR3 nucleotides are TGTGCCAGCAGTGAACCGGGCGACAAGGGCGTCTATGGCTACACCTTC.

This clonotype was picked up a small number of times. V and J are TRBV28 and TRBJ2-5; tentative D call: TRBD2 (5 bases). The CDR3 runs to 16 residues. CDR1 and CDR2 from the germline V gene are MDHEN and SYDVKM. Trimming took off 7 bases at V and 5 bases at J, with 23 bases between the two ends. The CDR3 DNA sequence: TGTGCCAGCACCTCAGCGGACTGGTGGATGTGGGAGACCCAGTACTTC. Translated: CASTSADWWMWETQYF.